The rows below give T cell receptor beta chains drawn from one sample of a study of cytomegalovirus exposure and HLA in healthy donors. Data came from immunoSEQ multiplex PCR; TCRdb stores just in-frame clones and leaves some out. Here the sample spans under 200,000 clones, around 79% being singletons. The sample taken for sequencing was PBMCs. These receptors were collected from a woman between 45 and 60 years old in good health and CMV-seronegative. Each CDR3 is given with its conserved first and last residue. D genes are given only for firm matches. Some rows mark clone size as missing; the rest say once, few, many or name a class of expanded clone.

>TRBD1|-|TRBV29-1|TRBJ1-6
CSVPKTGLNSPLHF
TGCAGCGTTCCGAAGACAGGGCTAAATTCACCCCTCCACTTT
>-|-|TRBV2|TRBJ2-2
CASGGALGEDTGELFF
TGTGCCAGCGGGGGCGCGCTGGGCGAGGACACCGGGGAGCTGTTTTTT
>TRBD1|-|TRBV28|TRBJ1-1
CASSSQQGRLGTEAFF
TGTGCCAGCAGTAGTCAACAGGGGAGGTTGGGCACTGAAGCTTTCTTT
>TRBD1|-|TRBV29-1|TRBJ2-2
CSAGQGAGGELFF
TGCAGCGCCGGACAGGGGGCCGGCGGGGAGCTGTTTTTT
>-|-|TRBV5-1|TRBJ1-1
CASSSDTGNTEAFF
TGCGCCAGCAGCTCGGATACAGGGAACACTGAAGCTTTCTTT
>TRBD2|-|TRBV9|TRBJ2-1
CASSVGSSGRTGEQFF
TGTGCCAGCAGCGTAGGATCTAGCGGGAGAACAGGTGAGCAGTTCTTC
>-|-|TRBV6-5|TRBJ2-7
CASSGNLQHRGEQYF
TGTGCCAGCAGCGGAAACTTACAACATCGGGGCGAGCAGTACTTC
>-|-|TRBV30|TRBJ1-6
CAWSSDTLNSPLHF
TGTGCCTGGAGTTCGGACACTTTGAATTCCCCCCTCCACTTT
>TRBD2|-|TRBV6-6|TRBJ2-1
CASNLAGGMGEQFF
TGTGCCAGCAACCTAGCGGGGGGTATGGGTGAGCAGTTCTTC
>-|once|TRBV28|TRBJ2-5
CASSPALSRQETQYF
TGTGCCAGCAGTCCTGCCCTAAGCAGGCAAGAGACCCAGTACTTC
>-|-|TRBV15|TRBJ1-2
CATSRDPPGGYGYTF
TGTGCCACCAGCAGAGACCCGCCGGGGGGCTATGGCTACACCTTC